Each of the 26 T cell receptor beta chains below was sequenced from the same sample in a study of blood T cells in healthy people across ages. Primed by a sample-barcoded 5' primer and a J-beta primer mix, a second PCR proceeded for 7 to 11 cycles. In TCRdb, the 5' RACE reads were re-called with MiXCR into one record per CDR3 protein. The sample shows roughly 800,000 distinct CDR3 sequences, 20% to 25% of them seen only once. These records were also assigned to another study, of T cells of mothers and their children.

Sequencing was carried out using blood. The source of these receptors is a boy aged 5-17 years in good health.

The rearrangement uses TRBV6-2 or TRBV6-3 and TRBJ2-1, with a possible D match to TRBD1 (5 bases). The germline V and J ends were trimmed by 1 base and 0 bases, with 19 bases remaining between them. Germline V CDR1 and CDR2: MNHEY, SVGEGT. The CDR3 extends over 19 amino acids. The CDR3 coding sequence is TGTGCCAGCAGTTACTTCCCCCTGTTGGGGCCAAGCTCCTACAATGAGCAGTTCTTC. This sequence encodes CASSYFPLLGPSSYNEQFF.

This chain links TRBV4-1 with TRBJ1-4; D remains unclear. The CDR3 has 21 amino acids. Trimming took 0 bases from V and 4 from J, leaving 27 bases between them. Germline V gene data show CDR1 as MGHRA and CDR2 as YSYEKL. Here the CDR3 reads CASSQDPGLLSLSLNNEKLFF. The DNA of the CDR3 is TGCGCCAGCAGCCAAGACCCTGGTTTATTATCACTGAGTTTGAATAATGAAAAACTGTTTTTT.

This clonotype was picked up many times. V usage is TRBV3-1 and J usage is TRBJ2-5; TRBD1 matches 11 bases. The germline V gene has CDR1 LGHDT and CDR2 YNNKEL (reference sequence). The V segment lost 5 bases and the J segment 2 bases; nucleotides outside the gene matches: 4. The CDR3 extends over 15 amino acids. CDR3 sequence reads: CASSSRDRGQETQYF. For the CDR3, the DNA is TGTGCCAGCAGCTCCCGGGACAGGGGGCAAGAGACCCAGTACTTC.

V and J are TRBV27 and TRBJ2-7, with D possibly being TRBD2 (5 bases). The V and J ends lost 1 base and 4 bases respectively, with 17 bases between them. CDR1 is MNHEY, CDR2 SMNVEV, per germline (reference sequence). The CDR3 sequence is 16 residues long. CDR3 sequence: CASSLYAGGYSYEQYF. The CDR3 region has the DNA TGTGCCAGCAGTTTATATGCGGGCGGATACTCTTACGAGCAGTACTTC.

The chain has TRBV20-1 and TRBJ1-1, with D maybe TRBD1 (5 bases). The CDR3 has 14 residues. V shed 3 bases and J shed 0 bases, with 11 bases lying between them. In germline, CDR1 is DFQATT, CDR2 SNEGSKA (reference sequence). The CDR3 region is CSARRDGLNTEAFF. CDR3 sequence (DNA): TGCAGTGCTAGGAGGGACGGCCTGAACACTGAAGCTTTCTTT.

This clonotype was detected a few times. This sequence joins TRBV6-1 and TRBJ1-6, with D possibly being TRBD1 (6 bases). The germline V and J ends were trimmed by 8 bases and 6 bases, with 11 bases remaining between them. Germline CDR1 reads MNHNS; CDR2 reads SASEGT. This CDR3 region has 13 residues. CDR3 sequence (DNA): TGTGCCAGCGCGGAGGGGGGTAATTCACCCCTCCACTTT. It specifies CASAEGGNSPLHF.

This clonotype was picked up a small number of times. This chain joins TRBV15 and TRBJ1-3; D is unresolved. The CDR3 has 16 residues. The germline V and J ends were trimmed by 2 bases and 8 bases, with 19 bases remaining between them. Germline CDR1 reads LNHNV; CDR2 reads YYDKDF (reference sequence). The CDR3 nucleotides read TGTGCCACCAGCAGAATGGACGCCGGATTTGCGGACACCATATATTTT. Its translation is CATSRMDAGFADTIYF.

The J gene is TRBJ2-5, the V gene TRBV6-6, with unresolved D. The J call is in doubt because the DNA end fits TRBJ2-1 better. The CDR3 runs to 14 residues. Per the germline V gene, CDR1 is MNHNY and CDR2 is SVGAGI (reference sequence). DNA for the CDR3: TGTGCCAGCAGTTACTCAAGGGTATACAATGAGCAGTTCTTC. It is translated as CASSYSRVYNEQFF.

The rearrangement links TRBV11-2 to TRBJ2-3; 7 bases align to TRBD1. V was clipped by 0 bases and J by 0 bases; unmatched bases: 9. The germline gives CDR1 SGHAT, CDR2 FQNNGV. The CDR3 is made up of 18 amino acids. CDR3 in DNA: TGTGCCAGCAGCTTAGAACCAGCCGGGACAGCTAGCACAGATACGCAGTATTTT. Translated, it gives CASSLEPAGTASTDTQYF.

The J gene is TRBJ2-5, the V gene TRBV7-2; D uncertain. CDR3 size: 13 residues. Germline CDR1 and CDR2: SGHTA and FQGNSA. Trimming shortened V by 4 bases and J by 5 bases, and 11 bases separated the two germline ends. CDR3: CASSSAVGETQYF. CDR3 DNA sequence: TGTGCCAGCAGCTCCGCGGTCGGGGAGACCCAGTACTTC.

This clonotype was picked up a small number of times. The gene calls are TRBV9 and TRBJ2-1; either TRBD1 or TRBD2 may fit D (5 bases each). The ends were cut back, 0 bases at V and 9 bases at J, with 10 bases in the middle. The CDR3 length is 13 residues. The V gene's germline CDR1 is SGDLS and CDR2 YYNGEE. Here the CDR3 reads CASSVGEGTEQFF. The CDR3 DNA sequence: TGTGCCAGCAGCGTAGGGGAAGGGACTGAGCAGTTCTTC.

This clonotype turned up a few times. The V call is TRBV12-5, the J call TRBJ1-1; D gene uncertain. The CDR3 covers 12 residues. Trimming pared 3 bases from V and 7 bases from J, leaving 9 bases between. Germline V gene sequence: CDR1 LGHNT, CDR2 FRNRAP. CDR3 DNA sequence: TGTGCTAGTGGTTTAACGGCCGATGAAGCTTTCTTT. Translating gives CASGLTADEAFF.

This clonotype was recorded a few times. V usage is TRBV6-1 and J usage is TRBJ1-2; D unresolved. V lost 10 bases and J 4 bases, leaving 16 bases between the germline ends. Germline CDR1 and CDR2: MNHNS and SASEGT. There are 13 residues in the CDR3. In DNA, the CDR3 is TGTGCCATTATCGACGGACGAGCCTATGGCTACACCTTC. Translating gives CAIIDGRAYGYTF.

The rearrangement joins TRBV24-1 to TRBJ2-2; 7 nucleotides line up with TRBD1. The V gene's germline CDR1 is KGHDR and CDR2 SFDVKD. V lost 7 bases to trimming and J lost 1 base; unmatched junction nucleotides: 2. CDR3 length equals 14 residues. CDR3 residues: CATRGTENTGELFF. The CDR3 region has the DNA TGTGCCACCAGAGGGACAGAGAACACCGGGGAGCTGTTTTTT.

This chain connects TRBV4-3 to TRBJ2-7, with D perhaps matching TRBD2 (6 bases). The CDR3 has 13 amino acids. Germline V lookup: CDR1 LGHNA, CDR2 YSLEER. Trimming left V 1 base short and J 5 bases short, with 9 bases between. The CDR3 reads CASSQVTGDEQYF. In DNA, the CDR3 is TGCGCCAGCAGCCAAGTGACGGGGGACGAGCAGTACTTC.

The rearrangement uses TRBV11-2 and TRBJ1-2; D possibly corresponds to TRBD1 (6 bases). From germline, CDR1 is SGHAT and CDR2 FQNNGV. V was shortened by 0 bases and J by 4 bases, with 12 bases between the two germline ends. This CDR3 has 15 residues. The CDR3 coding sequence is TGTGCCAGCAGCTTAGATGTGGGGGGCAGCTATGGCTACACCTTC. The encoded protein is CASSLDVGGSYGYTF.

The DNA of the CDR3 is TGCGCCAGCAGCACAACTACTAGCGGGAGGAGCACAGATACGCAGTATTTT. Its protein is CASSTTTSGRSTDTQYF. This rearrangement joins TRBV5-1 to TRBJ2-3; 12 positions match TRBD2. The length of the CDR3 is 17 residues. The germline V gene has CDR1 SGHRS and CDR2 YFSETQ. The V and J ends lost 4 bases and 0 bases, in that order; junction bases with no gene match: 6.

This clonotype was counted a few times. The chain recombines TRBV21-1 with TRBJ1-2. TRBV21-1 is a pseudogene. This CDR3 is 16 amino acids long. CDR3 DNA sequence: TGTGCCAGCAGCAAAGCACCAGACCCGATTGTCTATGGCTACACCTTC. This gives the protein CASSKAPDPIVYGYTF.

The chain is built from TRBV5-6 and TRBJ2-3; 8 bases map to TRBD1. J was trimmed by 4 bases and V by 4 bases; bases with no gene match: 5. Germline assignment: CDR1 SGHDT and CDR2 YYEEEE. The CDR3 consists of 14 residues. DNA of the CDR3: TGTGCCAGCAGCGCAGGGGGCGGCGCAGATACGCAGTATTTT. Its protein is CASSAGGGADTQYF.

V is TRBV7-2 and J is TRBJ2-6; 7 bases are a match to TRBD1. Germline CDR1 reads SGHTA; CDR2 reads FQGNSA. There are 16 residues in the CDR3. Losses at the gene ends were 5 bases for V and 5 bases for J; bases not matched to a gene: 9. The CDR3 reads CASSKGQVGWANVLTF. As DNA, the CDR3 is TGTGCCAGCAGCAAAGGACAGGTTGGCTGGGCCAACGTCCTGACTTTC.

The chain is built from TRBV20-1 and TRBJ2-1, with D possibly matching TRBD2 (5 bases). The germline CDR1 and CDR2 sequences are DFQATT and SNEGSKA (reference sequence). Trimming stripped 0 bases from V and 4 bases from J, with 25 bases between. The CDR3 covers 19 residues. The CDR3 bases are TGCAGTGCTAGAGATCTGAAGGGTTATCCAGCGGAGACATACAATGAGCAGTTCTTC. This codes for CSARDLKGYPAETYNEQFF.

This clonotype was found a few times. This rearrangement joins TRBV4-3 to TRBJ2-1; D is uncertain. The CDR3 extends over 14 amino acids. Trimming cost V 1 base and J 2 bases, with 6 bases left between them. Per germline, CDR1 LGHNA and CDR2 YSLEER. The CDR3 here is CASSQGRTYNEQFF. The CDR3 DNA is TGCGCCAGCAGCCAAGGGCGTACCTACAATGAGCAGTTCTTC.

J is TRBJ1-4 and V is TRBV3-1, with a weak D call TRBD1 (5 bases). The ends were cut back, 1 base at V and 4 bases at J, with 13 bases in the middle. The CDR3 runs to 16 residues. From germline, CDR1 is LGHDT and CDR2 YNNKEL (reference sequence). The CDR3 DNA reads TGTGCCAGCAGCCAAGGGCGACAGCAACTTAATGAAAAACTGTTTTTT. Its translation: CASSQGRQQLNEKLFF. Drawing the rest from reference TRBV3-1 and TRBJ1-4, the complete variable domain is DTAVSQTPKYLVTQMGNDKSIKCEQNLGHDTMYWYKQDSKKFLKIMFSYNNKELIINETVPNRFSPKSPDKAHLNLHINSLELGDSAVYFCASSQGRQQLNEKLFFGSGTQLSVL.

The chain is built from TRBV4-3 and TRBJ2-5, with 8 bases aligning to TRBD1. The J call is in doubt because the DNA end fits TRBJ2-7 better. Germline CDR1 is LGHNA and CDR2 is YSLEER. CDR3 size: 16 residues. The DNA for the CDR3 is TGCGCCAGCAGCCAAGAGCCTGGACAGGGAAGCTACGAGCAGTACTTC. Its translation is CASSQEPGQGSYEQYF.

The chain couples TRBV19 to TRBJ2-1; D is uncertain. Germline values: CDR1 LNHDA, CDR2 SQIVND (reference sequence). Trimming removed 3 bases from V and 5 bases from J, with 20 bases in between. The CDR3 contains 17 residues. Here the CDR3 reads CASSISPAAHLNNEQFF. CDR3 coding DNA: TGTGCCAGTAGTATTTCCCCAGCCGCACACCTAAACAATGAGCAGTTCTTC.

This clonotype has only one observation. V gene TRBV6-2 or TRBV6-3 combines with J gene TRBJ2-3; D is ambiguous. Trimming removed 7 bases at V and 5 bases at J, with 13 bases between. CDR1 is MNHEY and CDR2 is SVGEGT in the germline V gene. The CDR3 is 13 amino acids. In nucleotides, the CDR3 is TGTGCCAGCAAGAGTTCAGCCTTAGATACGCAGTATTTT. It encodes CASKSSALDTQYF.